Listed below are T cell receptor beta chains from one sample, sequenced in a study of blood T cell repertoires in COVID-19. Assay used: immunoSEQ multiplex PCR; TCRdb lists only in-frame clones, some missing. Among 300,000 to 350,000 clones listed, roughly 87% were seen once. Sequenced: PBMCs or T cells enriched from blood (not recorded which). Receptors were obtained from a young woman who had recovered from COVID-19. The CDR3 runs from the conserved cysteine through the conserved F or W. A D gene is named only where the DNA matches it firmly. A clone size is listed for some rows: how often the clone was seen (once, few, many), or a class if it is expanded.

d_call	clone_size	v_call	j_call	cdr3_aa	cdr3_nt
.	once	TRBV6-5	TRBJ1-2	CASSTDTTYGYTF	TGTGCCAGCAGTACGGACACCACTTATGGCTACACCTTC
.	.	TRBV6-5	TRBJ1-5	CASTRTQRGNQPQHF	TGTGCCAGCACCAGGACACAACGAGGCAATCAGCCCCAGCATTTT
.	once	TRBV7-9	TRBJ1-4	CASSLGGTVGEKLFF	TGTGCCAGCAGCTTGGGCGGGACGGTGGGTGAAAAACTGTTTTTT
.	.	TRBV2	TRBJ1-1	CASSELPGTGAFF	TGTGCCAGCAGTGAATTGCCAGGGACTGGGGCTTTCTTT
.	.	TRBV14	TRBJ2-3	CASSRSNTQYF	TGTGCCAGCAGTCGTAGTAATACGCAGTATTTT
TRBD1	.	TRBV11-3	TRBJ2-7	CASSLTGGYEQYF	TGTGCCAGCAGCTTGACAGGGGGCTACGAGCAGTACTTC
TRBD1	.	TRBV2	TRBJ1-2	CASSEYAGTDNYGYTF	TGTGCCAGCAGTGAATACGCCGGGACAGATAACTATGGCTACACCTTC
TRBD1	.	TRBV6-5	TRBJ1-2	CASSHRQGAGYTF	TGTGCCAGCAGCCACAGACAGGGGGCTGGCTACACCTTC
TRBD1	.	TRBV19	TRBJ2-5	CASSTSGQGARETQYF	TGTGCCAGTAGTACCTCAGGACAGGGGGCAAGAGAGACCCAGTACTTC
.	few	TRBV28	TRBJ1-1	CASSTSGTEAFF	TGTGCCAGCAGTACATCAGGGACTGAAGCTTTCTTT
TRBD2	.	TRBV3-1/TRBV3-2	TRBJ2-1	CASSHLAGGGEQFF	TGTGCCAGCAGCCACCTAGCGGGGGGTGGGGAGCAGTTCTTC
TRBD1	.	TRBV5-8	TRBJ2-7	CASSLDRGVDEQYF	TGTGCCAGCAGCTTGGACAGGGGCGTCGACGAGCAGTACTTC
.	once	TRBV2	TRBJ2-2	CASSEGAYTGELFF	TGTGCCAGCAGTGAGGGGGCTTACACCGGGGAGCTGTTTTTT
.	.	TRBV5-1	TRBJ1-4	CASSSRTDTNEKLFF	TGCGCCAGCAGCTCTAGGACAGACACTAATGAAAAACTGTTTTTT
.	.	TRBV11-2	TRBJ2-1	CASTSGVGQYNEQFF	TGTGCCAGCACCTCAGGTGTGGGTCAATACAATGAGCAGTTCTTC
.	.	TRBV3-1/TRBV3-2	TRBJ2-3	CASSQAARGVDTDTQYF	TGTGCCAGCAGCCAAGCCGCGCGCGGGGTCGACACAGATACGCAGTATTTT
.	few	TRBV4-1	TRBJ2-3	CASSQPSVMARALIYTQYF	TGCGCCAGCAGCCAACCCTCAGTAATGGCCAGGGCTCTAATCTATACGCAGTATTTT
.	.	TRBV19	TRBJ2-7	CASSIEGRVNEQYF	TGTGCCAGTAGTATAGAAGGCAGGGTGAACGAGCAGTACTTC
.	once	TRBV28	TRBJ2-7	CASSLSRDTTGFSSYEQYF	TGTGCCAGCAGTTTATCGAGGGATACCACCGGCTTTAGCTCCTACGAGCAGTACTTC
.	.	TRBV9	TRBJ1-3	CASSPRFVAGNTIYF	TGTGCCAGCAGCCCGCGATTTGTTGCTGGAAACACCATATATTTT
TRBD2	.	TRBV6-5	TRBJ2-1	CASRTSVGPYNEQFF	TGTGCCAGCAGGACTAGCGTTGGGCCCTACAATGAGCAGTTCTTC
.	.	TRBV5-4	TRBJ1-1	CASSSRVDTEAFF	TGTGCCAGCAGCTCCCGGGTGGACACTGAAGCTTTCTTT
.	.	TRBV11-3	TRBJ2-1	CASSLGMGGYNEQFF	TGTGCCAGCAGCTTGGGGATGGGGGGCTACAATGAGCAGTTCTTC
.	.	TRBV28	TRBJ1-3	CASRPQGGSGNTIYF	TGTGCCAGCAGGCCCCAAGGGGGCTCTGGAAACACCATATATTTT
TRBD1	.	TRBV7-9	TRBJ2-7	CASSNTRDRDYEQYF	TGTGCCAGCAGCAACACCCGGGACAGGGACTACGAGCAGTACTTC
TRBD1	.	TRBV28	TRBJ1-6	CASSLPAAGGGGSPLHF	TGTGCCAGCAGTTTGCCGGCGGCAGGGGGTGGAGGGTCACCCCTCCACTTT
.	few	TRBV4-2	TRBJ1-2	CASSQDPDRRYGYTF	TGTGCCAGCAGCCAAGATCCCGACAGAAGATATGGCTACACCTTC
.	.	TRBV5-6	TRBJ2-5	CASSLVAARGETQYF	TGTGCCAGCAGCTTGGTGGCGGCTAGGGGTGAGACCCAGTACTTC
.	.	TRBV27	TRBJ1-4	CASSLRAGGIANEKLFF	TGTGCCAGCAGTTTAAGGGCTGGGGGGATTGCTAATGAAAAACTGTTTTTT
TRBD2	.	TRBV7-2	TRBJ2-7	CASSPGTSGGAREQYF	TGTGCCAGCAGCCCCGGGACTAGCGGGGGGGCTCGAGAGCAGTACTTC
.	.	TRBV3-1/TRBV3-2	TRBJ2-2	CASSQARPGELFF	TGTGCCAGCAGCCAAGCTAGACCCGGGGAGCTGTTTTTT
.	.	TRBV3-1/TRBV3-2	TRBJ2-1	CASSQGLNNEQFF	TGTGCCAGCAGCCAAGGACTCAACAATGAGCAGTTCTTC
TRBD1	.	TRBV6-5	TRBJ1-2	CASNTGGRYGYTF	TGTGCCAGCAACACAGGGGGGAGGTATGGCTACACCTTC
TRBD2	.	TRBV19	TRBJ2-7	CASSIGSSGSHPKDF	TGTGCCAGTAGTATAGGGTCCAGCGGGAGCCACCCAAAGGACTTC
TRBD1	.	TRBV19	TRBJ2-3	CASSADRASTDTQYF	TGTGCCAGTAGTGCGGACAGGGCCAGCACAGATACGCAGTATTTT
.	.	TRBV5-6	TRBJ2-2	CASSLVGEDTGELFF	TGTGCCAGCAGCTTGGTAGGGGAGGACACCGGGGAGCTGTTTTTT
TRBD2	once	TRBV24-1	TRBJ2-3	CATSDQRGGTDTQYF	TGTGCCACCAGTGACCAACGGGGGGGCACAGATACGCAGTATTTT
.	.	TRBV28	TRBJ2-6	CASSPLKSGYGANVLTF	TGTGCCAGCTCCCCCCTCAAATCGGGGTACGGGGCCAACGTCCTGACTTTC
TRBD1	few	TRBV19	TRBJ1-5	CASRKMTGGHQPQHF	TGTGCCAGTAGGAAAATGACAGGGGGGCATCAGCCCCAGCATTTT
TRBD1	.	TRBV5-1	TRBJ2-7	CASSGTPGQTVLEQYF	TGCGCCAGCAGCGGGACCCCGGGACAGACAGTCCTCGAGCAGTACTTC
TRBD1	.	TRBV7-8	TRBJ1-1	CASSLDRGPTEAFF	TGTGCCAGCAGCCTTGACAGGGGTCCCACTGAAGCTTTCTTT
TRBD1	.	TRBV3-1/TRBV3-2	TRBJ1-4	CASSQEVGTGDEKLFF	TGTGCCAGCAGCCAAGAGGTCGGGACAGGGGATGAAAAACTGTTTTTT
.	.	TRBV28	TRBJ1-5	CASSLGPGGRGQPQHF	TGTGCCAGCAGTTTAGGGCCCGGGGGACGTGGGCAGCCCCAGCATTTT
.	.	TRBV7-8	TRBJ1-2	CASSLATVNYGYTF	TGTGCCAGCAGCTTGGCCACAGTAAACTATGGCTACACCTTC
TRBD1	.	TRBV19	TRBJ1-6	CASRPGQGTGDNSPLHF	TGTGCCAGTAGGCCGGGACAGGGGACGGGCGATAATTCACCCCTCCACTTT
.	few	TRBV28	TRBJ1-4	CASSNSGPSTNEKLFF	TGTGCCAGCAGCAACTCCGGTCCTTCCACTAATGAAAAACTGTTTTTT